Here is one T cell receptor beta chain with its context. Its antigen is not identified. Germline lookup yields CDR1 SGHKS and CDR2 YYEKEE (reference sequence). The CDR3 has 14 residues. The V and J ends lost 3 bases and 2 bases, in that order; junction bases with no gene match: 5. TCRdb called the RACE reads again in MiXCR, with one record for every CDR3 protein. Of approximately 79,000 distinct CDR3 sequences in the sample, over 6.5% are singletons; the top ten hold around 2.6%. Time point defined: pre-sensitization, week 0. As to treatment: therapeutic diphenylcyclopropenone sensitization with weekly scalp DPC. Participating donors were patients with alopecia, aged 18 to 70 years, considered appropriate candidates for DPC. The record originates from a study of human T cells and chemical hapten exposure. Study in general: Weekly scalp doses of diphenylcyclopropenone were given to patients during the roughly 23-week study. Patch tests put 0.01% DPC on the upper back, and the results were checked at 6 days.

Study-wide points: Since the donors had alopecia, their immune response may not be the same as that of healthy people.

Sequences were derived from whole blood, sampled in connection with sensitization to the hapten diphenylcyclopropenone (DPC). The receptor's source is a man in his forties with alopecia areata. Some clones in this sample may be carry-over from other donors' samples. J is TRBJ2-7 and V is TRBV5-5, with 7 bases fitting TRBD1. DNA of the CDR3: TGTGCCAGCAGCTCGCCGGGACAGACCTACGAGCAGTACGTC. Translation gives CASSSPGQTYEQYV.